This TCR beta chain was documented in a study of T cell repertoires in cytomegalovirus infection. Study context: Public TCR beta signatures provided an indication of both CMV infection and a matching HLA type. Study-wide results and limits: Cumulative frequency (of public TCR beta family members) identified carriers of CMV plus the relevant HLA. CMV-specific HLA-C-restricted TCR beta clonotypes dominated the ex vivo response.

Ten or more counts support this clonotype. The target antigen is unknown. TCRdb re-analysed the reads in MiXCR, keeping a single row per CDR3 protein. The table lists some 440,000 distinct CDR3 sequences, roughly 30% of them singletons, with approximately 15% in the top ten. CDR3 length: 16 amino acids. V was pared by 1 base and J by 7 bases, with 14 bases between. Germline V lookup: CDR1 MGHRA, CDR2 YSYEKL. This chain connects TRBV4-1 to TRBJ1-6; weak D call: TRBD1 (5 bases). The sequence derives from a human donor in good health (CMV status not recorded). Some clones in this sample may be carry-over from other donors' samples. Sequenced: PBMCs. The chain's CDR3 is CASSQGGRGWNSPLHF. In DNA, the CDR3 is TGCGCCAGCAGCCAAGGGGGTCGGGGGTGGAATTCACCCCTCCACTTT.